Listed here is a single T cell receptor (beta chain). This entry is derived from a study of OX40 agonist ivuxolimab in advanced cancers. Background on the study: Administration of intravenous ivuxolimab to patients occurred every 2 weeks at 0.01 to 10 mg/kg.

Germline lookup yields CDR1 SGHAT and CDR2 FQDESV (reference sequence). This CDR3 has 13 amino acids. Trimming removed 0 bases at V and 4 bases at J, with 4 bases between. Libraries were prepared by immunoSEQ multiplex PCR; TCRdb keeps only in-frame clonotypes and omits some of them. The data contain 50,000 to 65,000 clones, around 89% of them singletons. The chain is built from TRBV11-1 and TRBJ2-1, with D hard to call. The sequence was collected from an adult with an advanced solid tumor such as melanoma, head and neck, liver or kidney cancer. The source material was CD4+ or CD8+ T cells sorted from blood, sampled in a trial of the OX40 agonist ivuxolimab. CDR3 coding DNA: TGTGCCAGCAGCTTAGCGAGATACAATGAGCAGTTCTTC. Amino acid sequence: CASSLARYNEQFF. Variable domain in full (rest from reference TRBV11-1 and TRBJ2-1): EAEVAQSPRYKITEKSQAVAFWCDPISGHATLYWYRQILGQGPELLVQFQDESVVDDSQLPKDRFSAERLKGVDSTLKIQPAELGDSAMYLCASSLARYNEQFFGPGTRLTVL.